This T cell receptor (beta chain) was sequenced in a study of cytomegalovirus exposure and HLA in healthy donors. Germline loops: CDR1 LNHDA, CDR2 SQIVND (reference sequence). CDR3 length: 15 amino acids. With V trimmed by 5 bases and J by 6 bases, 9 bases remained unmatched. The PCR made use of 60 Vbeta and 13 Jbeta primers. TCRdb's table, derived via immunoSEQ multiplex PCR, lists solely in-frame clones and lacks some. In the table there are approximately 210,000 clones, 85% to 90% of which are singletons. V is TRBV19 and J is TRBJ2-2; 7 bases fit TRBD2. The sequencing input was PBMCs. The receptor comes from a woman aged 18-29 years in good health and CMV-seronegative. CDR3 loop: CASSPASGAPGELFF. The DNA of the CDR3 is TGTGCCAGTAGTCCGGCTAGCGGCGCTCCCGGGGAGCTGTTTTTT.